This T cell receptor (beta chain) came from a study of cytomegalovirus exposure and HLA in healthy donors. Points from the study as a whole: Within an earlier analysis, most TCR beta V segments proved productive either about 90% or about 30% of the time. Later on, an analysis found that several of the most significant clusters appeared to be linked to common viral pathogens, which included parvovirus B19. Researchers reported in a later analysis that a missense DCLRE1C variant was tied to TCR beta V- and J-gene trimming. It was likely that a cluster of highly shared sequence variants was a sequencing artifact.

This CDR3 contains 15 residues. Germline V gene data show CDR1 as SGHDT and CDR2 as YYEEEE. With V trimmed by 5 bases and J by 8 bases, 11 bases remained unmatched. Points on this clone: The antigen is not known.

The primer mix had 60 Vbeta and 13 Jbeta primers. Only in-frame clones appear in the TCRdb table, and some are missing; sequencing was by immunoSEQ multiplex PCR. The sample consists of 150,000 to 200,000 clones, approximately 72% of them appearing once. The sequence came from a human donor in good health. Sequencing was carried out using PBMCs. V gene TRBV5-6 combines with J gene TRBJ1-4; TRBD1 matches 8 bases. DNA of the CDR3: TGTGCCAGCAGGGACAGGGCCCGAATAGGAGAAAAACTGTTTTTT. Its translation: CASRDRARIGEKLFF.